This T cell receptor (beta chain) was captured by sequencing in a study of CD8 T cells in Susac syndrome. The controls, all healthy donors, were matched for age and sex. Comment on this clonotype: Its ends do not fully match the called genes, so a read error is possible.

Germline CDR1 is SGHRS and CDR2 is YFSETQ. The CDR3 is 14 residues long. The authors reverse transcribed roughly 0.5 to 1 ug RNA with random hexamers. Each CDR3 protein gets one entry after TCRdb re-called the immunoSEQ multiplex PCR reads with MiXCR. The sample includes approximately 130,000 distinct CDR3 sequences, 94% seen only once; the top ten take about 0.089%. This receptor was obtained from a human donor in good health. The chain combines TRBV5-1 with TRBJ2-7, with D perhaps matching TRBD1 (6 bases). Material: CD4+ T cells from PBMCs. DNA of the CDR3: TGCGCCGGCAGCTTGGGACAAGCCGCCGACGAGCAGTACTTC. Translation gives CAGSLGQAADEQYF.